This TCR beta chain comes out of a study of cytomegalovirus exposure and HLA in healthy donors. About this clone: Its antigen is not known.

Trimming left V 0 bases short and J 3 bases short, with 13 bases between. The CDR3 runs to 15 residues. Germline V gene data show CDR1 as SGHRS and CDR2 as YFSETQ. General study results and limits: Sequencing likely produced, as an artifact, a cluster of highly shared sequence variants. What a later analysis showed was that several of the most significant clusters appeared linked to common viral pathogens.

The PCR ran on 60 Vbeta and 13 Jbeta primers. Method: immunoSEQ multiplex PCR; TCRdb's copy keeps in-frame clones and lacks some. Of more than 150,000 clones listed, more than 75% are singletons. The V and J genes are TRBV5-1 and TRBJ2-7; the D is unclear. This clonotype originated in a woman aged 25 to 39 in good health and CMV-seropositive. The sequenced sample consisted of PBMCs. CDR3 DNA: TGCGCCAGCAGCTTGGGGGCAATTAATCTCTACGAGCAGTACTTC. Translating gives CASSLGAINLYEQYF.